Shown below are 26 T cell receptor beta chains from a single sample sequenced in a study of blood T cell repertoires in COVID-19. Clones were sequenced by immunoSEQ multiplex PCR, and TCRdb holds only the in-frame ones, with some missing. The sample shows about 170,000 clones, roughly 83% of them seen only once. The sequenced material came from PBMCs or T cells enriched from blood (not recorded which). The receptor set was obtained from a woman in her forties or fifties who had recovered from COVID-19.

This clone was observed once. V is TRBV7-2 and J is TRBJ2-3, with TRBD2 matching over 8 bases. Looked up from germline, CDR1 is SGHTA and CDR2 is FQGNSA. The junction had 9 bases not matched to a gene; V was cut back by 2 bases and J by 2 bases. CDR3 length: 17 amino acids. In nucleotides, the CDR3 is TGTGCCAGCAGCTTAAGAAGCGGGAGAGGGTACACAGATACGCAGTATTTT. Encoded protein: CASSLRSGRGYTDTQYF. Full variable domain (rest looked up from reference TRBV7-2 and TRBJ2-3): GAGVSQSPSNKVTEKGKDVELRCDPISGHTALYWYRQSLGQGLEFLIYFQGNSAPDKSGLPSDRFSAERTGGSVSTLTIQRTQQEDSAVYLCASSLRSGRGYTDTQYFGPGTRLTVL.

This chain links TRBV11-2 with TRBJ2-5; D gene uncertain. Per the germline V gene, CDR1 is SGHAT and CDR2 is FQNNGV. Deletions cut 5 bases from V and 1 base from J, with 11 bases between. The CDR3 is 14 amino acids. The CDR3: CASSPILVQETQYF. CDR3 in DNA: TGTGCCAGCAGCCCTATTCTGGTCCAAGAGACCCAGTACTTC.

The genes are TRBV28 and TRBJ2-5; D not certain. Germline V gene sequence: CDR1 MDHEN, CDR2 SYDVKM. The CDR3 totals 11 residues. Trimming removed 2 bases from V and 5 bases from J, with 3 bases in between. Written as DNA, the CDR3 is TGTGCCAGCAGTTTACTGGAGACCCAGTACTTC. It encodes CASSLLETQYF.

Comment on this clone: Other DNA sequences within the sample encode an identical CDR3. The chain uses TRBV5-1 and TRBJ2-3; D remains unclear. Trimming left V 3 bases short and J 3 bases short, with 5 bases between. The germline V gene has CDR1 SGHRS and CDR2 YFSETQ. The CDR3 sequence is 12 residues long. This CDR3 is CASSSTTDTQYF. The DNA of the CDR3 is TGCGCCAGCAGCTCGACTACAGATACGCAGTATTTT.

Regarding this clone: The germline gene is not matched at one end of the junction; a read error may be the cause. The chain combines TRBV7-7 with TRBJ2-1, with TRBD2 as a possible D gene (5 bases). CDR1 is SSHAT, CDR2 FNYEAQ, per germline (reference sequence). The CDR3 contains 13 residues. CDR3 coding DNA: TGTGCTAGCAGCTTAGATCGGGAACAGGAGCAGTTCTTC. It yields the protein CASSLDREQEQFF.

This clone was observed a single time. This sequence joins TRBV2 and TRBJ2-7, with 9 nucleotides matching TRBD1. Germline lookup yields CDR1 SNHLY and CDR2 FYNNEI. The CDR3 spans 16 residues. J was trimmed by 2 bases and V by 5 bases; bases with no gene match: 10. Written as DNA, the CDR3 is TGTGCCAGCAGTAGTTCGTCGGACAGGGGCGCCTACGAGCAGTACGTC. Encoded protein: CASSSSSDRGAYEQYV.

The sample holds one count of this clone. The V gene is TRBV28, the J gene TRBJ1-1; 10 positions match TRBD1. CDR1 and CDR2 from the germline V gene are MDHEN and SYDVKM. CDR3 length: 14 amino acids. V trimming: 6 bases; J trimming: 5 bases; junction bases outside the gene matches: 6. Here the CDR3 reads CASSLRTGGTEAFF. The CDR3 bases are TGTGCCAGCAGCCTACGGACAGGGGGGACTGAAGCTTTCTTT.

The chain has TRBV12-3 or TRBV12-4 and TRBJ1-5, with D hard to call. V was clipped by 6 bases and J by 5 bases, with 11 bases between them. The CDR3 covers 13 residues. The CDR3 loop is CASRWSSDQPQHF. CDR3 DNA sequence: TGTGCCAGCAGATGGTCGTCGGATCAGCCCCAGCATTTT.

The rearrangement joins TRBV2 to TRBJ1-5, with a weak D call TRBD1 (5 bases). There are 14 residues in the CDR3. The germline CDR1 and CDR2 sequences are SNHLY and FYNNEI. The V end was cut by 6 bases, the J end by 3 bases, with 12 bases between. The CDR3 DNA is TGTGCCAGCAGGGCTAGGGACTACAATCAGCCCCAGCATTTT. Translation gives CASRARDYNQPQHF.

The chain uses TRBV4-3 and TRBJ2-5; 9 bases are shared with TRBD2. V lost 0 bases and J lost 2; bases outside the gene matches: 1. This CDR3 comprises 15 residues. The germline gives CDR1 LGHNA, CDR2 YSLEER. CDR3 in amino acids: CASSQETSGQETQYF. DNA of the CDR3: TGCGCCAGCAGCCAAGAAACTAGCGGGCAAGAGACCCAGTACTTC.

This sequence joins TRBV28 and TRBJ2-4, with TRBD1 matching over 9 bases. The CDR3 loop spans 13 amino acids. Per germline, CDR1 MDHEN and CDR2 SYDVKM. Unmatched junction bases numbered 6, after V lost 6 bases and J lost 9 bases. The CDR3: CASSGTGLVIQYF. CDR3 nucleotide sequence: TGTGCCAGCAGCGGGACAGGGTTGGTCATTCAGTACTTC.

This clone showed up just once. V and J are TRBV18 and TRBJ1-6; 8 bases map to TRBD1. The germline CDR1 and CDR2 sequences are KGHSH and LQKENI. The CDR3 runs to 16 residues. V lost 6 bases to trimming and J lost 9 bases; unmatched junction nucleotides: 13. Here the CDR3 reads CASSLHKDREASPLHF. DNA for the CDR3: TGTGCCAGCTCTCTGCATAAGGACAGGGAGGCTTCACCCCTCCACTTT.

The V and J genes are TRBV6-5 and TRBJ1-1, with D possibly TRBD1 on 5 matching bases. CDR1 is MNHEY and CDR2 is SVGAGI in the germline V gene. The CDR3 consists of 13 residues. V gave up 6 bases and J gave up 6 bases, with 14 bases separating them. The CDR3 DNA follows: TGTGCCAGCAGACCCAGGGATAGGGCTGAAGCTTTCTTT. Its protein is CASRPRDRAEAFF.

The chain employs TRBV4-3 and TRBJ2-2; 7 bases are shared with TRBD1. The CDR3 is made up of 18 amino acids. The V and J ends lost 0 bases and 2 bases, in that order; junction bases with no gene match: 9. The V gene's germline CDR1 is LGHNA and CDR2 YSLEER. CDR3: CASSQDWLAGGNTGELFF. The CDR3 DNA sequence: TGCGCCAGCAGCCAAGATTGGCTAGCAGGGGGTAACACCGGGGAGCTGTTTTTT.

V and J are TRBV6-5 and TRBJ1-6; 8 bases map to TRBD1. Per the germline V gene, CDR1 is MNHEY and CDR2 is SVGAGI. V shed 10 bases and J 8 bases; nucleotides not matched to a gene: 7. The CDR3 consists of 13 residues. The CDR3 nucleotides are TGTGCCACCCGACAGGGGTGGGATTCACCCCTCCACTTT. Its translation is CATRQGWDSPLHF.

The CDR3: CAWSRATYGYTF. The CDR3 nucleotides read TGTGCCTGGAGCAGGGCCACCTATGGCTACACCTTC. V gene TRBV30 combines with J gene TRBJ1-2; TRBD1 is a possible D gene (5 bases). CDR3 size: 12 residues. The germline V gene encodes CDR1 GTSNPN and CDR2 SVGIG (reference sequence). V lost 3 bases and J lost 4, with 9 bases in between.

This clone has a handful of counts. V is TRBV4-1 and J is TRBJ1-3; possible D gene TRBD1, 5 bases. The CDR3 has 18 residues. Trimming took 2 bases from V and 0 from J, leaving 17 bases between them. The germline CDR1 and CDR2 sequences are MGHRA and YSYEKL. The CDR3 sequence is CASSQIGGGRLSGNTIYF. CDR3 nucleotide sequence: TGCGCCAGCAGCCAAATTGGGGGGGGTCGCCTCTCTGGAAACACCATATATTTT.

In nucleotides, the CDR3 is TGTGCCAGCAGCGTAGTATTTAGCGGCACAGATACGCAGTATTTT. The encoded protein is CASSVVFSGTDTQYF. The chain uses TRBV9 and TRBJ2-3; a weak D match, TRBD2 (5 bases). Germline V gene data show CDR1 as SGDLS and CDR2 as YYNGEE. Trimming took off 0 bases at V and 1 base at J, with 9 bases between the two ends. The length of the CDR3 is 15 residues. The full variable domain, completed using reference TRBV9 and TRBJ2-3, is DSGVTQTPKHLITATGQRVTLRCSPRSGDLSVYWYQQSLDQGLQFLIQYYNGEERAKGNILERFSAQQFPDLHSELNLSSLELGDSALYFCASSVVFSGTDTQYFGPGTRLTVL.

The gene calls are TRBV18 and TRBJ1-1, with D perhaps matching TRBD1 (5 bases). Looked up from germline, CDR1 is KGHSH and CDR2 is LQKENI. The CDR3 extends over 12 amino acids. Trimming took 3 bases from V and 7 from J, leaving 9 bases between them. This chain's CDR3 is CASSPGQGEAFF. DNA of the CDR3: TGTGCCAGCTCACCGGGGCAGGGTGAAGCTTTCTTT.

V is TRBV2 and J is TRBJ2-3; D might be TRBD1 (5 bases). The germline CDR1 and CDR2 sequences are SNHLY and FYNNEI. The germline V and J ends were trimmed by 5 bases and 11 bases, with 11 bases remaining between them. The CDR3 has 11 residues. The CDR3: CASSRGYEQYF. In nucleotides, the CDR3 is TGTGCCAGCAGTAGGGGATACGAGCAGTATTTT.

The J gene is TRBJ2-2, the V gene TRBV2; D may be TRBD2 (7 bases). Germline V CDR1 and CDR2: SNHLY, FYNNEI. The CDR3 length is 14 residues. Trimming removed 7 bases at V and 1 base at J, with 10 bases between. The CDR3 here is CASKGGRNTGELFF. The CDR3 DNA follows: TGTGCCAGCAAGGGGGGGAGGAACACCGGGGAGCTGTTTTTT.

The CDR3 DNA sequence: TGTGCCAGCAGCTTTGGACAGAGAAACACCATATATTTT. It encodes CASSFGQRNTIYF. V gene TRBV5-6 combines with J gene TRBJ1-3; D is perhaps TRBD1 (6 bases). Germline lookup yields CDR1 SGHDT and CDR2 YYEEEE. The ends were cut back, 2 bases at V and 5 bases at J, with 8 bases in the middle. This CDR3 is built from 13 residues.

This clone was observed once. The chain uses TRBV25-1 and TRBJ1-5; D gene unclear. The CDR3 sequence is 14 residues long. V lost 4 bases to trimming and J lost 0 bases, with 7 bases between them. Germline V gives CDR1 MGHDK, CDR2 SYGVNS. This CDR3 is CASSGSDSNQPQHF. In DNA form, the CDR3 reads TGTGCCAGCAGTGGATCAGATAGCAATCAGCCCCAGCATTTT.

The genes are TRBV5-1 and TRBJ2-6; no clear D. Trimming took off 0 bases at V and 1 base at J, with 8 bases between the two ends. Germline lookup yields CDR1 SGHRS and CDR2 YFSETQ. The CDR3 is 16 amino acids. The CDR3, as DNA: TGCGCCAGCAGCTTGGCCTCCTTATCTGGGGCCAACGTCCTGACTTTC. This sequence encodes CASSLASLSGANVLTF. The whole variable domain, filled in from reference TRBV5-1 and TRBJ2-6, reads KAGVTQTPRYLIKTRGQQVTLSCSPISGHRSVSWYQQTPGQGLQFLFEYFSETQRNKGNFPGRFSGRQFSNSRSEMNVSTLELGDSALYLCASSLASLSGANVLTFGAGSRLTVL.

This clone was recorded once. The rearrangement joins TRBV29-1 to TRBJ2-1; 12 bases align to TRBD2. After removal of 2 bases from V and 7 bases from J, the junction contained 6 bases not matched to a gene. The CDR3 is made up of 15 amino acids. From germline, CDR1 is SQVTM and CDR2 ANQGSEA. This chain's CDR3 is CSVELAGGRRNEQFF. CDR3 bases: TGCAGCGTTGAACTAGCGGGGGGGAGGAGGAATGAGCAGTTCTTC.

This clone was recorded only once. The chain employs TRBV5-1 and TRBJ2-1; D unresolved. The V end lost 4 bases, the J end lost 0 bases, and 11 bases lay between the germline ends. Germline lookup yields CDR1 SGHRS and CDR2 YFSETQ. The CDR3 covers 15 residues. CDR3 residues: CASSARGGSYNEQFF. CDR3 nucleotides: TGCGCCAGCAGCGCGCGTGGCGGCTCCTACAATGAGCAGTTCTTC.